This TCR beta chain emerged from a study of T cell responses to AZD1222 COVID-19 vaccine. The study, taken as a whole, reports: Receipt of two AZD1222 doses was followed by a rise in Spike-specific TCR breadth and depth.

Using immunoSEQ multiplex PCR, the repertoire was profiled, and TCRdb retains in-frame clones only, with some absent. The sample has 150,000 to 200,000 clones, about 94% seen once. The CDR3 loop spans 16 amino acids. V lost 0 bases, J lost 0 bases, and 6 bases lay in between. Germline V gene data show CDR1 as LGHNA and CDR2 as YSLEER. Remarks on this clone: Its antigen is undetermined.

The sequencing used peripheral blood, collected on day 0 of AZD1222 vaccination. This rearrangement joins TRBV4-3 to TRBJ2-6; D is unclear. The sequence derives from an adult in good health. CDR3 sequence: CASSQDGLSGANVLTF. The CDR3 nucleotides are TGCGCCAGCAGCCAAGATGGCCTCTCTGGGGCCAACGTCCTGACTTTC.